This T cell receptor (beta chain) was identified in a study of cytomegalovirus exposure and HLA in healthy donors. The PCR was carried out with 60 Vbeta primers and 13 Jbeta primers. Assay used: immunoSEQ multiplex PCR; TCRdb lists only in-frame clones, some missing. In the table there are 150,000 to 200,000 clones, approximately 86% of which are singletons. The study's findings and limits: In a later analysis, most CMV-associated TCR beta chains appeared HLA-restricted.

A word on this clone: Antigen unknown.

Germline-derived CDR1 and CDR2 are SGHAT and FQNNGV. The CDR3 spans 16 residues. Losses at the gene ends were 5 bases for V and 15 bases for J; bases not matched to a gene: 19. V usage is TRBV11-2 and J usage is TRBJ1-6; 7 positions match TRBD1. The origin of this receptor is a woman aged 18-29 years in good health and CMV-seronegative. Sequencing input: PBMCs. Here the CDR3 reads CASSLGVGRGSSGLHF. The CDR3 bases are TGTGCCAGCAGCCTAGGGGTGGGCAGGGGGTCTTCAGGCCTCCACTTT. Together with reference TRBV11-2 and TRBJ1-6, the CDR3 gives the full variable domain: EAGVAQSPRYKIIEKRQSVAFWCNPISGHATLYWYQQILGQGPKLLIQFQNNGVVDDSQLPKDRFSAERLKGVDSTLKIQPAKLEDSAVYLCASSLGVGRGSSGLHFGNGTRLTVT.